A single sample is the source of the 9 T cell receptor beta chains below, sequenced in a study of shared clonotypes between healthy human individuals. Clones were read by immunoSEQ multiplex PCR, and TCRdb kept only the in-frame ones, dropping some. The repertoire holds a few million clones, with about 92% as singletons. The material sequenced was naive CD4+ T cells from PBMCs. Described subset: CD45RA+ positively selected. These receptors all stem from a man aged 18-30 years in good health. Some clones in this sample may be carry-over from other donors' samples.

This clone was detected only once. V and J are TRBV5-1 and TRBJ2-7; D not certain. This CDR3 spans 14 amino acids. Trimming took off 0 bases at V and 0 bases at J, with 7 bases between the two ends. Germline-derived CDR1 and CDR2 are SGHRS and YFSETQ. The CDR3 nucleotides are TGCGCCAGCAGCTTGGAGCGAGCCTCCTACGAGCAGTACTTC. Protein: CASSLERASYEQYF.

The chain is built from TRBV7-2 and TRBJ2-7; 12 bases agree with TRBD2. V lost 5 bases and J lost 4; bases outside the gene matches: 12. The CDR3 has 17 amino acids. The germline V gene has CDR1 SGHTA and CDR2 FQGNSA. The CDR3 DNA sequence: TGTGCCAGCAGCCCCCAATTGGGGCTAGCGGGAGGGTACGAGCAGTACTTC. It encodes CASSPQLGLAGGYEQYF.

The count of this clone is one. This same CDR3 is encoded by further DNA sequences in the sample. CDR3 residues: CASSLLADSYNEQFF. DNA of the CDR3: TGCGCCAGCAGCTTGCTAGCGGACTCCTACAATGAGCAGTTCTTC. V is TRBV5-1 and J is TRBJ2-1, with TRBD2 matching over 7 bases. V shed 1 base and J 0 bases; nucleotides not matched to a gene: 1. The CDR3 length is 15 residues. CDR1 and CDR2 from the germline V gene are SGHRS and YFSETQ.

The chain uses TRBV28 and TRBJ1-5; D possibly corresponds to TRBD1 (5 bases). CDR3 length: 18 amino acids. Germline V gives CDR1 MDHEN, CDR2 SYDVKM. Between the trimmed V and J ends, which lost 2 bases and 0 bases, there was a span of 17 bases. CDR3 protein: CASSLPDSLYYSNQPQHF. CDR3 DNA: TGTGCCAGCAGTTTACCCGACAGTCTCTATTATAGCAATCAGCCCCAGCATTTT.

This clone has just one count. The V and J genes are TRBV7-3 and TRBJ2-1; tentatively, D is TRBD2 (5 bases). Germline CDR1 is SGHTA and CDR2 is FQGTGA. The CDR3 has 15 amino acids. V was pared by 5 bases and J by 9 bases, with 20 bases between. This CDR3 reads CASSKGIASGREQFF. The CDR3 DNA follows: TGTGCCAGCAGCAAAGGGATTGCCAGCGGCCGTGAGCAGTTCTTC.

CDR3 protein: CASSLLAGDGYTF. CDR3 DNA: TGTGCCAGCAGTTTATTGGCAGGGGATGGCTACACCTTC. This sequence joins TRBV28 and TRBJ1-2; D might be TRBD1 (6 bases). Germline values: CDR1 MDHEN, CDR2 SYDVKM. V dropped 1 base and J dropped 6 bases, with 9 bases sitting between them. This CDR3 comprises 13 residues.

The V gene is TRBV29-1, the J gene TRBJ2-2; 9 bases line up with TRBD1. Germline V gene sequence: CDR1 SQVTM, CDR2 ANQGSEA. The CDR3 is 14 residues long. Trimming removed 4 bases from V and 4 bases from J; junction bases left unmatched: 4. The CDR3: CSVGTGQGTGELFF. The CDR3 DNA reads as TGCAGCGTTGGAACGGGACAGGGCACCGGGGAGCTGTTTTTT.

The rearrangement joins TRBV4-3 to TRBJ1-1; D is ambiguous. Between the trimmed V and J ends, which lost 0 bases and 5 bases, there was a span of 13 bases. The CDR3 has 15 amino acids. Germline CDR1 and CDR2: LGHNA and YSLEER. CDR3 DNA: TGCGCCAGCAGCCAAGATAGGTTGACGCAGACTGAAGCTTTCTTT. Translation gives CASSQDRLTQTEAFF.

This clone turned up a few times. This CDR3 is CAISPVEGTEAFF. CDR3 bases: TGTGCCATCAGTCCAGTGGAGGGGACTGAAGCTTTCTTT. The chain is built from TRBV10-3 and TRBJ1-1; TRBD1 is a possible D gene (5 bases). V was clipped by 5 bases and J by 5 bases, with 12 bases between them. Germline V lookup: CDR1 ENHRY, CDR2 SYGVKD. This CDR3 contains 13 residues.